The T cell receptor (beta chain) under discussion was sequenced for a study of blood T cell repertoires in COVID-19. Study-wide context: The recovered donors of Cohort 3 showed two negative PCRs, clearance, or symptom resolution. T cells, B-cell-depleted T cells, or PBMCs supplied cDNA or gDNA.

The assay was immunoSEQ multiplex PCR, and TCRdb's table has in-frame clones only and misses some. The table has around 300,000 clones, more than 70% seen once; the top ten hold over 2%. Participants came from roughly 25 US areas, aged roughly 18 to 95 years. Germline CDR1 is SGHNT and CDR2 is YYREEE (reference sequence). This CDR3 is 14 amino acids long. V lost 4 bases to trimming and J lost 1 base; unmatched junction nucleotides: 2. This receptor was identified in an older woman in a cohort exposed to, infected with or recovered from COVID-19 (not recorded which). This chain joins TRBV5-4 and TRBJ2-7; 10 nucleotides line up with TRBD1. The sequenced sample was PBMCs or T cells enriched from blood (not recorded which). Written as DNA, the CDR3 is TGTGCCAGCAGCAAGGACAGGGGGTCCTACGAGCAGTACTTC. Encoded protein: CASSKDRGSYEQYF. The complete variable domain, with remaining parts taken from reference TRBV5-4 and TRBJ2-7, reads ETGVTQSPTHLIKTRGQQVTLRCSSQSGHNTVSWYQQALGQGPQFIFQYYREEENGRGNFPPRFSGLQFPNYSSELNVNALELDDSALYLCASSKDRGSYEQYFGPGTRLTVT.